This T cell receptor beta chain was documented in a study of identical twins. Study-level findings and limits: Where out-of-frame alpha sequences were twin-shared, they showed excess low generation probability. Interpretation of the results relied on cross-sectional statistical analysis and not on following the same donors.

As to this clonotype: Its antigen is as yet unknown.

CDR1 MDHEN and CDR2 SYDVKM come from the germline V gene. Trimming cost V 5 bases and J 3 bases; bases outside gene matches: 13. This CDR3 has 16 amino acids. TCRdb re-called the 5' RACE reads with MiXCR, one entry per CDR3 protein. The table has under 1 million distinct CDR3 sequences, roughly 12% seen once; the top ten hold under 2%. These same records also appear under a second study, on yellow fever vaccine responses in identical twins.

This receptor was taken from a young woman in good health. The sample comprised PBMCs. V is TRBV28 and J is TRBJ2-7; 7 bases are a match to TRBD1. CDR3 nucleotide sequence: TGTGCCAGCAGTACCTACGGACAGGTAACAAACTACGAGCAGTACGTC. Protein: CASSTYGQVTNYEQYV.